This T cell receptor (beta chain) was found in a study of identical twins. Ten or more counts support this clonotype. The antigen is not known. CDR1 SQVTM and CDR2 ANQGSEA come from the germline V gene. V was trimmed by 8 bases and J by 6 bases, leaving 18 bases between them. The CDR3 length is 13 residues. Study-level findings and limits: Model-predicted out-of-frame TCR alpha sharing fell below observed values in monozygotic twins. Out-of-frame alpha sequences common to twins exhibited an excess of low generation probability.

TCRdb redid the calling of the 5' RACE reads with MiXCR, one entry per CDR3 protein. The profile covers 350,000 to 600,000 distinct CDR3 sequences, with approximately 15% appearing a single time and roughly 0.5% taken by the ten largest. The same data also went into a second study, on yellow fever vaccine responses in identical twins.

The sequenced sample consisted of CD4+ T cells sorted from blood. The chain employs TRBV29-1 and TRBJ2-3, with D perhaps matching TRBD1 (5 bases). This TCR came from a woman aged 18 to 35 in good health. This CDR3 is CSPVVTGADTQYF. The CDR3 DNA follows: TGCAGCCCTGTAGTAACAGGCGCGGATACGCAGTATTTT.